The T cell receptor (beta chain) under discussion was sequenced for a study of Graves' ophthalmopathy and Graves' hyperthyroidism listed by TCRdb under 2018. Regarding the research as a whole: Stable hyperthyroidism was defined as no progression to ophthalmopathy within 18 months of follow-up. Following sampling, methimazole starting at 30 mg daily was administered to hyperthyroidism patients, and high-dose intravenous methylprednisolone was administered to ophthalmopathy patients. To tell Graves' ophthalmopathy apart from Graves' hyperthyroidism, and to predict which patients would progress to ophthalmopathy, the study relied on TCR beta repertoire signatures. In about six hyperthyroidism patients, the T-cell repertoire of thyroid tissue was compared with the T-cell repertoire of blood. To explore V-J signatures that distinguish ophthalmopathy from hyperthyroidism, a discovery set of 95 to 100 patients was enrolled, made up of about 40 with ophthalmopathy and under 65 with stable hyperthyroidism. In total, some 140 blood samples were TCR-sequenced: roughly 45 ophthalmopathy, around 75 hyperthyroidism and 17 hyperthyroidism-to-ophthalmopathy patients. An independent validation cohort comprised some 19 hyperthyroidism patients and 15 to 17 patients who later progressed from hyperthyroidism to ophthalmopathy. Results the study describes overall, beyond this receptor: Sample size was not predetermined statistically, and investigators were not blinded to group allocation. Ophthalmopathy was separated from stable hyperthyroidism by the 13-signature model with about 88% sensitivity and less than 82% specificity in cross-validation and with 80%/75% in the test set. In validation, the model predicted ophthalmopathy progression with less than 71% sensitivity and roughly 72% specificity; 12 predicted patients were CT-confirmed with GO in a median of 6.5 months. Among expanded thyroid clonotypes with frequency above 0.001, most also showed up in blood, which suggests that blood repertoires may reflect the thyroid immune response.

Hyperthyroidism patients were newly diagnosed, with disease duration under 2 months, and aged 18 to 65 years. Patients with other autoimmune diseases, uncontrolled infections, pregnancy or lactation were excluded. Diagnosis relied on clinical symptoms, serum thyroxine, TRAb, thyroid ultrasound and orbital computed tomography. Total RNA was extracted using Trizol reagent, and RNA quality was checked on an Agilent 2100 Bioanalyzer. For repertoire sequencing, TCR beta CDR3 regions were amplified from RNA transcripts. HTBI primers and the Qiagen OneStep RT-PCR kit were used in a first-round RT-PCR, which was followed by a second-round multiplex PCR, size selection and purification. Sequencing of the libraries was carried out on an Illumina HiSeq2000 in paired-end mode with 100 bp reads. The paper's data handling went like this. Reads were processed with SOAPnuke, discarding reads with adapters, uncalled bases, mean Phred below 15, or no exact constant-primer or identifier match. COPE v1.2.5 was used to merge high-quality paired reads. Unique nucleotide sequences were defined as clonotypes and aligned to IMGT TRB V, D and J references using MiTCR v1.1. Analysis was restricted to V-J combinations with a frequency above 0.0001, which covered 99% to 99.2% of repertoires. For each V-J combination, a TCR clonal expansion and chaos score was defined as the ratio of F50 clonal expansion to chaos observed in the TCRdist matrix. Welch's t-statistics and random forest were used to narrow the features down to about twelve V-J combinations, which were then fed into a naive Bayes classifier. The Morisita-Horn index was used to measure how similar the thyroid and blood repertoires were. Using fastp at Q25 and MiXCR, TCRdb reprocessed the public reads and kept productive beta chains. All rows with the same CDR3 protein become a single entry with the most common DNA and genes. In this record, the V and J calls reflect TCRdb's handling and not the investigators' own analysis. Present in this sample are roughly 1.1 million distinct CDR3 sequences, about 38% of which were seen just once. Clones ranked in the top ten supply 11% of the sample.

The CDR3 measures 15 amino acids from cysteine to phenylalanine. The sequence is cut down to CDR3 DNA, 45 bases in frame from base 1. Based on the germline V gene, the CDR1 and CDR2 sequences are SGHRS and YFSETQ. Trimming leaves V shorter by 7 bases and J shorter by 5 bases, with the junction holding 14 bases beyond the gene matches. Turning to this clonotype: What antigen it recognizes has not been identified. Base qualities are not at hand, and no much larger clone is one base apart.

Sequencing was performed on peripheral blood or thyroid tissue (not recorded which). In this chain, TRBV5-1 is recombined with TRBJ2-7, with 8 junctional bases fitting TRBD1. This sequence originates from an adult man with Graves' hyperthyroidism. The CDR3 in this case is CASSPSRGRYDEQYF. The base sequence is TGCGCCAGCTCCCCATCCAGGGGGCGTTACGACGAGCAGTACTTC.